Each of the 4 T cell receptor beta chains below was sequenced from the same sample in a study of control samples from healthy donors and cancer patients. Method: immunoSEQ multiplex PCR; TCRdb's copy keeps in-frame clones and lacks some. This table holds about 120,000 clones, roughly 89% found once. The sequenced material came from blood. The receptors shown here come from a young man in good health.

The chain couples TRBV29-1 to TRBJ2-3; D is possibly TRBD2 (5 bases). The germline V gene has CDR1 SQVTM and CDR2 ANQGSEA. The length of the CDR3 is 18 residues. V dropped 0 bases and J dropped 5 bases, with 24 bases sitting between them. DNA of the CDR3: TGCAGCGTTGAAGACCTCAAACCAGCTACGGACGGGATAGATACGCAGTATTTT. Its translation: CSVEDLKPATDGIDTQYF.

This rearrangement joins TRBV6-5 to TRBJ2-2, with D tentatively TRBD1 or TRBD2 (5 bases each). This CDR3 has 15 amino acids. V lost 2 bases and J lost 0, with 7 bases in between. Germline V gene data show CDR1 as MNHEY and CDR2 as SVGAGI. The CDR3 sequence is CASSYGGSNTGELFF. In DNA form, the CDR3 reads TGTGCCAGCAGTTACGGGGGATCGAACACCGGGGAGCTGTTTTTT.

The J gene is TRBJ2-1, the V gene TRBV24-1, with D perhaps given as TRBD1 or TRBD2 (6 bases each). This CDR3 is 11 amino acids long. Germline CDR1 reads KGHDR; CDR2 reads SFDVKD. The V end was cut by 9 bases, the J end by 7 bases, with 9 bases between. The CDR3 protein is CATQGGNEQFF. CDR3 nucleotide sequence: TGTGCCACCCAAGGGGGGAATGAGCAGTTCTTC.

J is TRBJ2-3 and V is TRBV6-1; D ambiguous. CDR1 is MNHNS and CDR2 is SASEGT in the germline V gene. Trimming removed 3 bases from V and 0 bases from J, with 4 bases in between. CDR3 length equals 13 residues. CDR3 sequence (DNA): TGTGCCAGCAGTGACGGTAGCACAGATACGCAGTATTTT. Translation: CASSDGSTDTQYF.